The 15 T cell receptor beta chains below all came from one sample that was sequenced in a study of CD8 T cells in Susac syndrome. The RNA input was roughly 0.45 to 1 ug, and it was reverse transcribed with random hexamers. MiXCR was run by TCRdb on the immunoSEQ multiplex PCR reads, yielding one entry per CDR3 protein. Among around 150,000 distinct CDR3 sequences, 95% were seen once, and the ten largest hold 0.15% to 0.2%. Sequenced material: CD8+ T cells from PBMCs. These receptors all come from a human donor with Susac syndrome.

V gene TRBV29-1 combines with J gene TRBJ2-7; D gene unclear. V lost 3 bases and J lost 3, with 21 bases in between. This CDR3 comprises 16 residues. Germline lookup yields CDR1 SQVTM and CDR2 ANQGSEA. CDR3 sequence: CSVEPAYVTTGYEQYF. CDR3 DNA: TGCAGCGTTGAGCCAGCCTACGTTACCACGGGCTACGAGCAGTACTTC.

The V gene is TRBV4-1, the J gene TRBJ2-7, with 10 bases matching TRBD2. The length of the CDR3 is 15 residues. J lost 6 bases, V lost 3 bases, and 8 bases had no gene match. CDR1 is MGHRA and CDR2 is YSYEKL in the germline V gene. The CDR3 region has the DNA TGCGCCAGCAGCCACCATAGCGGGAGGAGTTCCGAGCAGTACTTC. Translated: CASSHHSGRSSEQYF.

This chain joins TRBV20-1 and TRBJ2-5, with TRBD2 matching 12 bases. There are 15 residues in the CDR3. Germline V gene lookup returns CDR1 DFQATT and CDR2 SNEGSKA (reference sequence). CDR3 nucleotides: TGCATGGCGGGACTAGCGGGTACCACCCAAGAGACCCAGTACTTC. This gives the protein CMAGLAGTTQETQYF.

This chain uses TRBV11-3 with TRBJ2-7; a possible D gene is TRBD2 (7 bases). The CDR3 has 17 residues. CDR1 and CDR2 from the germline V gene are SGHNT and YENEEA. Trimming cost V 0 bases and J 3 bases, with 18 bases left between them. The CDR3 coding sequence is TGTGCCAGCAGCTTAGAGGGGGCGGCTAGCGGCCTCTACGAGCAGTACTTC. Translated: CASSLEGAASGLYEQYF.

The genes are TRBV3-1 and TRBJ2-5; 9 positions agree with TRBD1. Trimming took 4 bases from V and 5 from J; bases not matched to a gene: 11. CDR1 and CDR2 (germline): LGHDT, YNNKEL (reference sequence). The CDR3 has 16 residues. CDR3 nucleotide sequence: TGTGCCAGCAGCCCTCTACGGGGACAGGGATTGGAGACCCAGTACTTC. Protein product: CASSPLRGQGLETQYF.

A word on this clonotype: Sequence at one end of the junction differs from germline and may be a read error. The chain recombines TRBV7-6 with TRBJ2-7, with TRBD1 matching 7 bases. Germline lookup yields CDR1 SGHVS and CDR2 FNYEAQ. This CDR3 comprises 11 residues. In DNA form, the CDR3 reads TGTGCCAGCAGGACAGGGTCGGTTTTGGACTTC. Translating gives CASRTGSVLDF.

The chain recombines TRBV6-5 with TRBJ2-3; D is possibly TRBD2 (5 bases). The germline V and J ends were trimmed by 3 bases and 2 bases, with 12 bases remaining between them. This CDR3 region has 15 residues. Germline lookup yields CDR1 MNHEY and CDR2 SVGAGI. CDR3 DNA sequence: TGTGCCAGCAGTTATTCTCCGGGGATCACAGATACGCAGTATTTT. Its translation: CASSYSPGITDTQYF.

This clonotype has a single count. The chain combines TRBV7-9 with TRBJ2-7; D is undetermined. The CDR3 totals 11 residues. V was trimmed by 1 base and J by 6 bases, leaving 4 bases between them. Germline CDR1 and CDR2: SEHNR and FQNEAQ (reference sequence). DNA of the CDR3: TGTGCCAGCAGCTTAGATGGCGAGCAGTACTTC. Translation: CASSLDGEQYF.

This chain connects TRBV9 to TRBJ2-2; weak D call: TRBD2 (6 bases). There are 16 residues in the CDR3. Trimming took off 4 bases at V and 4 bases at J, with 17 bases between the two ends. CDR1 is SGDLS and CDR2 is YYNGEE in the germline V gene. This chain's CDR3 is CASSSELAPPTGELFF. In DNA, the CDR3 is TGTGCCAGCAGCTCCGAACTAGCCCCCCCCACCGGGGAGCTGTTTTTT.

Only a few counts were recorded for this clonotype. This chain uses TRBV19 with TRBJ1-3; D remains unclear. V dropped 7 bases and J dropped 4 bases, with 5 bases sitting between them. The CDR3 spans 11 residues. In germline, CDR1 is LNHDA, CDR2 SQIVND (reference sequence). In DNA, the CDR3 is TGTGCCAGTATTTTCGGAAACACCATATATTTT. Translating it yields CASIFGNTIYF. Using reference TRBV19 and TRBJ1-3 for the parts outside the CDR3, the full variable domain is DGGITQSPKYLFRKEGQNVTLSCEQNLNHDAMYWYRQDPGQGLRLIYYSQIVNDFQKGDIAEGYSVSREKKESFPLTVTSAQKNPTAFYLCASIFGNTIYFGEGSWLTVV.

This rearrangement joins TRBV7-8 to TRBJ2-1, with 8 bases fitting TRBD1. V trimming: 7 bases; J trimming: 7 bases; junction bases outside the gene matches: 6. The germline CDR1 and CDR2 sequences are SGHVS and FQNEAQ. This CDR3 has 13 amino acids. The CDR3 DNA reads as TGTGCCAGCACGTCCCAGGGGGCTAATGAGCAGTTCTTC. This codes for CASTSQGANEQFF.

V gene TRBV11-2 combines with J gene TRBJ2-1, with a weak D call TRBD2 (5 bases). This CDR3 is 15 amino acids long. Between the trimmed V and J ends, which lost 5 bases and 0 bases, there was a span of 11 bases. CDR1 is SGHAT, CDR2 FQNNGV, per germline. This chain's CDR3 is CASSTFRGSYNEQFF. The CDR3 DNA reads as TGTGCCAGCAGCACCTTCCGGGGCTCCTACAATGAGCAGTTCTTC.

V usage is TRBV5-1 and J usage is TRBJ2-7; 11 nucleotides align to TRBD2. CDR3 length equals 15 residues. The J segment lost 6 bases and the V segment lost 4 bases, leaving 9 bases of the junction unmatched. Germline lookup yields CDR1 SGHRS and CDR2 YFSETQ. As DNA, the CDR3 is TGCGCCAGCAGCCCGGGGACTAGCGGAGCCGGCGAGCAGTACTTC. This codes for CASSPGTSGAGEQYF.

This rearrangement joins TRBV7-8 to TRBJ2-2; 12 bases are shared with TRBD2. The CDR3 contains 19 residues. V lost 5 bases and J lost 7; bases outside the gene matches: 17. Germline lookup yields CDR1 SGHVS and CDR2 FQNEAQ. Here the CDR3 DNA reads TGTGCCAGCAGCAGCCCTCCGACTAGCGGGAGTAGCGGGGGCGGGGAGCTGTTTTTT. The encoded protein is CASSSPPTSGSSGGGELFF.

The V call is TRBV7-9, the J call TRBJ2-7; D uncertain. The CDR3 length is 13 residues. Germline lookup yields CDR1 SEHNR and CDR2 FQNEAQ (reference sequence). V dropped 5 bases and J dropped 2 bases, with 10 bases sitting between them. The CDR3 DNA reads as TGTGCCAGCAGCCAGCTCTGGCCCTACGAGCAGTACTTC. Translated, it gives CASSQLWPYEQYF.